These 20 T cell receptor beta chains share one sample of origin, sequenced in a study of T cell changes during pregnancy in multiple sclerosis. Sequencing was performed with immunoSEQ multiplex PCR; in TCRdb, only in-frame clones are kept and a portion is missing. The sample gives about 100,000 clones, around 90% of which show up once; over 3% is in the top ten. This sample comprised peripheral blood, obtained in the second trimester of pregnancy. The receptors originated from a female donor with multiple sclerosis, enrolled in a pregnancy study.

This chain joins TRBV5-1 and TRBJ2-1; D is possibly TRBD2 (5 bases). Germline V lookup: CDR1 SGHRS, CDR2 YFSETQ. V shed 0 bases and J shed 2 bases, with 9 bases lying between them. The CDR3 consists of 15 residues. The CDR3 DNA sequence: TGCGCCAGCAGCTTGGCGGGAAGCCCCTACAATGAGCAGTTCTTC. The encoded protein is CASSLAGSPYNEQFF. Using reference TRBV5-1 and TRBJ2-1 for the parts outside the CDR3, the full variable domain is KAGVTQTPRYLIKTRGQQVTLSCSPISGHRSVSWYQQTPGQGLQFLFEYFSETQRNKGNFPGRFSGRQFSNSRSEMNVSTLELGDSALYLCASSLAGSPYNEQFFGPGTRLTVL.

The V call is TRBV7-2, the J call TRBJ2-6, with TRBD2 matching 7 bases. The germline V gene has CDR1 SGHTA and CDR2 FQGNSA. The CDR3 totals 16 residues. Trimming at V came to 6 bases and at J to 0 bases, leaving 5 bases not matched to a gene. This CDR3 reads CASSTGGTSGANVLTF. The CDR3 bases are TGTGCCAGCAGTACCGGGGGGACCTCTGGGGCCAACGTCCTGACTTTC.

This chain uses TRBV27 with TRBJ1-5; D may be TRBD1 (6 bases). The CDR3 totals 14 residues. The germline CDR1 and CDR2 sequences are MNHEY and SMNVEV (reference sequence). V gave up 6 bases and J gave up 2 bases, with 11 bases separating them. DNA of the CDR3: TGTGCCAGCAGGGAACGACAGGGCAATCAGCCCCAGCATTTT. As protein: CASRERQGNQPQHF.

J is TRBJ2-3 and V is TRBV5-4; D possibly corresponds to TRBD2 (5 bases). CDR1 and CDR2 from the germline V gene are SGHNT and YYREEE (reference sequence). V dropped 2 bases and J dropped 3 bases, with 7 bases sitting between them. This CDR3 comprises 13 residues. CDR3 bases: TGTGCCAGCAGCTTCGGAGGAACAGATACGCAGTATTTT. Its translation: CASSFGGTDTQYF.

This chain uses TRBV2 with TRBJ1-3; D may be TRBD1 (5 bases). CDR3 length: 13 amino acids. Germline CDR1 and CDR2: SNHLY and FYNNEI. The V gene lost 7 bases and the J gene lost 6 bases, with 13 bases spanning the gap. CDR3 residues: CASNPGGENTIYF. The CDR3 nucleotides read TGTGCCAGCAACCCAGGAGGGGAAAACACCATATATTTT. Combining the CDR3 with reference TRBV2 and TRBJ1-3 gives the whole variable domain EPEVTQTPSHQVTQMGQEVILRCVPISNHLYFYWYRQILGQKVEFLVSFYNNEISEKSEIFDDQFSVERPDGSNFTLKIRSTKLEDSAMYFCASNPGGENTIYFGEGSWLTVV.

V and J are TRBV6-5 and TRBJ2-7; 7 nucleotides align to TRBD1. The germline V gene encodes CDR1 MNHEY and CDR2 SVGAGI. Trimming removed 6 bases from V and 1 base from J; junction bases left unmatched: 9. This CDR3 spans 15 amino acids. Here the CDR3 reads CASRTGQVISYEQYF. The CDR3 DNA follows: TGTGCCAGCAGAACCGGACAGGTGATATCCTACGAGCAGTACTTC.

This clone was seen once. The V call is TRBV6-1, the J call TRBJ2-7; TRBD2 might be the D (6 bases). Trimming shortened V by 7 bases and J by 3 bases, and 10 bases separated the two germline ends. The CDR3 runs 12 residues. Germline loops: CDR1 MNHNS, CDR2 SASEGT. CDR3 DNA sequence: TGTGCCAGCATGCTGGGACTCTACGAGCAGTACTTC. This encodes CASMLGLYEQYF.

This clone has a handful of counts. The chain carries TRBV6-4 and TRBJ2-2; TRBD2 matches at 12 bases. The CDR3 has 15 residues. Germline V gene data show CDR1 as MRHNA and CDR2 as SNTAGT. V was pared by 3 bases and J by 4 bases, with 0 bases of the junction left unmatched. Here the CDR3 DNA reads TGTGCCAGCAGTGAGACTAGCGGGAGCACCGGGGAGCTGTTTTTT. It encodes CASSETSGSTGELFF.

The gene calls are TRBV30 and TRBJ2-3, with TRBD2 matching over 7 bases. Germline loops: CDR1 GTSNPN, CDR2 SVGIG (reference sequence). The trim removed 0 bases at V and 6 bases at J, leaving 9 bases unmatched. This CDR3 has 15 amino acids. CDR3 nucleotides: TGTGCCTGGAGTGTCCCGGGAGGCGGGGTTGATACGCAGTATTTT. Encoded protein: CAWSVPGGGVDTQYF.

The chain links TRBV5-6 to TRBJ2-2, with D possibly TRBD1 on 6 matching bases. Germline lookup yields CDR1 SGHDT and CDR2 YYEEEE. The CDR3 covers 17 residues. V lost 1 base and J 1 base, leaving 14 bases between the germline ends. The CDR3 is CASSLLIGTLNTGELFF. The CDR3 DNA sequence: TGTGCCAGCAGCTTGTTAATAGGGACACTGAACACCGGGGAGCTGTTTTTT.

This rearrangement joins TRBV2 to TRBJ1-5; 9 nucleotides match TRBD1. Per germline, CDR1 SNHLY and CDR2 FYNNEI. Losses at the gene ends were 4 bases for V and 4 bases for J; bases not matched to a gene: 5. The CDR3 is 15 amino acids. The CDR3 DNA reads as TGTGCCAGCAGTGCCGGGACAGGGAGGAATCAGCCCCAGCATTTT. Translating gives CASSAGTGRNQPQHF.

The chain carries TRBV4-2 and TRBJ2-7; weak D call: TRBD1 (6 bases). Germline-derived CDR1 and CDR2 are LGHNA and YNFKEQ. Trimming shortened V by 2 bases and J by 6 bases, and 14 bases separated the two germline ends. This CDR3 is built from 14 residues. The CDR3 DNA is TGTGCCAGCAGCCAACGAGCAGGGGTGGGCGAGCAGTACTTC. The encoded protein is CASSQRAGVGEQYF.

The J gene is TRBJ1-1, the V gene TRBV27; unclear D gene. Trimming took off 2 bases at V and 1 base at J, with 8 bases between the two ends. From germline, CDR1 is MNHEY and CDR2 SMNVEV (reference sequence). The CDR3 runs 14 residues. The CDR3 bases are TGTGCCAGCAGTTTAAGAGAAGCGAACACTGAAGCTTTCTTT. Protein: CASSLREANTEAFF.

CDR3 nucleotides: TGTGCCACCAGCAGAGATCAGGGACTGACTAACGAGCAGTACTTC. The encoded protein is CATSRDQGLTNEQYF. The chain carries TRBV15 and TRBJ2-7; a possible D gene is TRBD2 (6 bases). The CDR3 runs 15 residues. Trimming took 0 bases from V and 5 from J, leaving 14 bases between them. CDR1 is LNHNV and CDR2 is YYDKDF in the germline V gene (reference sequence).

The CDR3 here is CASSPTPLAGAEQYF. DNA for the CDR3: TGTGCCAGCAGTCCCACCCCCCTAGCGGGAGCCGAGCAGTACTTC. This rearrangement joins TRBV6-5 to TRBJ2-7; the match to TRBD2 covers 10 bases. The CDR3 length is 15 residues. Germline values: CDR1 MNHEY, CDR2 SVGAGI. Trimming took 5 bases from V and 6 from J; bases not matched to a gene: 10.

This clone occurred once. This sequence joins TRBV9 and TRBJ2-3, with 7 bases matching TRBD1. CDR3 length: 13 residues. Germline assignment: CDR1 SGDLS and CDR2 YYNGEE. After removal of 4 bases from V and 3 bases from J, the junction contained 2 bases not matched to a gene. Here the CDR3 DNA reads TGTGCCAGCAGCACAGGGGCGACAGATACGCAGTATTTT. Translated: CASSTGATDTQYF.

CDR3 sequence: CAWSLPGDSRNQPQHF. In DNA, the CDR3 is TGTGCCTGGAGTTTACCGGGGGACAGTCGGAATCAGCCCCAGCATTTT. This chain links TRBV30 with TRBJ1-5; 7 nucleotides align to TRBD1. The CDR3 loop spans 16 amino acids. V lost 2 bases and J lost 4; bases outside the gene matches: 11. Germline V lookup: CDR1 GTSNPN, CDR2 SVGIG (reference sequence).

Written as DNA, the CDR3 is TGTGCCTGGAGTGTACTTTGGCGGGAGGGCCTCGGGGAGCTGTTTTTT. It codes for CAWSVLWREGLGELFF. This chain joins TRBV30 and TRBJ2-2; TRBD2 matches 9 bases. CDR1 and CDR2 from the germline V gene are GTSNPN and SVGIG (reference sequence). The CDR3 is 16 residues long. The V gene end was trimmed by 0 bases and the J gene end by 7 bases; junction bases not matched to a gene: 9.

The rearrangement joins TRBV2 to TRBJ1-2; 8 bases are shared with TRBD1. The germline V gene encodes CDR1 SNHLY and CDR2 FYNNEI. Germline trimming cut 1 base from V and 0 bases from J; bases unmatched to any gene: 1. CDR3 size: 15 residues. DNA for the CDR3: TGTGCCAGCAGTGAAGTACAGGGGGCTAACTATGGCTACACCTTC. Protein: CASSEVQGANYGYTF.

The chain combines TRBV9 with TRBJ1-2, with unresolved D. This CDR3 has 13 amino acids. Per germline, CDR1 SGDLS and CDR2 YYNGEE. V lost 0 bases to trimming and J lost 5 bases, with 8 bases between them. In DNA, the CDR3 is TGTGCCAGCAGCGTAGTAGAGGGATATGGCTACACCTTC. As protein: CASSVVEGYGYTF.